These 30 T cell receptor beta chains were sequenced from one sample in a study of blood T cell repertoires in COVID-19. Generated by immunoSEQ multiplex PCR, the TCRdb table keeps only in-frame clones and is missing some. The sample has 120,000 to 150,000 clones, around nine tenths seen once. Source material: peripheral blood. Every receptor here comes from a human donor in a cohort sampled during active COVID-19.

CDR3 region: CASRGTSVETQYF. The CDR3 DNA sequence: TGTGCCAGCAGGGGGACTAGCGTAGAGACCCAGTACTTC. The chain couples TRBV3-1 (or the pseudogene TRBV3-2) to TRBJ2-5; 10 bases map to TRBD2. The CDR3 consists of 13 residues. CDR1 is LGHDT, CDR2 YNNKEL, per germline (reference sequence). The J segment lost 4 bases and the V segment lost 6 bases, leaving 2 bases of the junction unmatched.

CDR3: CASRMLGQPQHF. In DNA, the CDR3 is TGTGCCAGCAGGATGTTGGGCCAGCCCCAGCATTTT. V is TRBV27 and J is TRBJ1-5; the D is unclear. Between the trimmed V and J ends, which lost 6 bases and 7 bases, there was a span of 10 bases. The CDR3 length is 12 residues. Germline V gene sequence: CDR1 MNHEY, CDR2 SMNVEV (reference sequence).

This chain links TRBV6-1 with TRBJ2-1; 8 nucleotides align to TRBD2. CDR1 is MNHNS and CDR2 is SASEGT in the germline V gene. V lost 1 base, J lost 7 bases, and 3 bases stayed unmatched. The CDR3 runs to 14 residues. The CDR3 DNA sequence: TGTGCCAGCAGTGAAGGAGGCGGGGGGAATGAGCAGTTCTTC. The encoded protein is CASSEGGGGNEQFF.

The chain links TRBV11-2 to TRBJ2-3; possibly TRBD1 for D (6 bases). Trimming shortened V by 4 bases and J by 0 bases, and 23 bases separated the two germline ends. The CDR3 is made up of 19 amino acids. Germline-derived CDR1 and CDR2 are SGHAT and FQNNGV. This CDR3 reads CASSSFPKTGRSSTDTQYF. Written as DNA, the CDR3 is TGTGCCAGCAGCTCCTTCCCTAAGACAGGACGATCTAGCACAGATACGCAGTATTTT.

The rearrangement links TRBV18 to TRBJ2-1; D is possibly TRBD2 (6 bases). V was cut by 6 bases and J by 9 bases, with 24 bases left in between. The germline V gene encodes CDR1 KGHSH and CDR2 LQKENI. CDR3 size: 16 residues. CDR3 protein: CASSPNEVGSSSEQFF. As DNA, the CDR3 is TGTGCCAGCTCGCCGAACGAGGTCGGGAGTTCGAGTGAGCAGTTCTTC.

The J gene is TRBJ2-5, the V gene TRBV21-1; TRBD2, the table's D call, lacks a check against the DNA. TRBV21-1 represents a pseudogene. The CDR3 totals 19 residues. As DNA, the CDR3 is TGTGCCAGCAGCTGCCGCCGAAGGGGAAGGGGGGGGATGAAGGAGACCCAGTACTTC. Amino acid sequence: CASSCRRRGRGGMKETQYF.

This rearrangement joins TRBV5-1 to TRBJ2-5, with 7 bases identical to TRBD2. This CDR3 is built from 16 residues. Per germline, CDR1 SGHRS and CDR2 YFSETQ. Germline trimming cut 3 bases from V and 2 bases from J; bases unmatched to any gene: 10. The CDR3 is CASSSTGRTGQETQYF. The CDR3 DNA follows: TGCGCCAGCAGCTCGACCGGGAGGACGGGGCAAGAGACCCAGTACTTC.

The rearrangement joins TRBV14 to TRBJ2-2, with D possibly being TRBD1 (5 bases). CDR1 is SGHDN, CDR2 FVKESK, per germline. CDR3 length equals 15 residues. Deletions cut 4 bases from V and 5 bases from J, with 14 bases between. The DNA of the CDR3 is TGTGCCAGCAGCCTACAAAGGGGCCGGACCGGGGAGCTGTTTTTT. The encoded protein is CASSLQRGRTGELFF. The whole variable domain, filled in from reference TRBV14 and TRBJ2-2, reads EAGVTQFPSHSVIEKGQTVTLRCDPISGHDNLYWYRRVMGKEIKFLLHFVKESKQDESGMPNNRFLAERTGGTYSTLKVQPAELEDSGVYFCASSLQRGRTGELFFGEGSRLTVL.

This clone was detected once. The chain employs TRBV19 and TRBJ1-4; D possibly corresponds to TRBD1 (5 bases). Between the trimmed V and J ends, which lost 3 bases and 4 bases, there was a span of 9 bases. CDR3 length: 14 residues. Germline CDR1 reads LNHDA; CDR2 reads SQIVND (reference sequence). CDR3 sequence: CASSIRALNEKLFF. Here the CDR3 DNA reads TGTGCCAGTAGTATCAGGGCCCTTAATGAAAAACTGTTTTTT.

For the CDR3, the DNA is TGTGCCAGCGGAAAGCGGGAGGGCCGAGATACGCAGTATTTT. It specifies CASGKREGRDTQYF. The V and J genes are TRBV6-5 and TRBJ2-3; 10 bases line up with TRBD2. Looked up from germline, CDR1 is MNHEY and CDR2 is SVGAGI. There are 14 residues in the CDR3. V gave up 8 bases and J gave up 5 bases; unmatched junction bases: 7.

The chain is built from TRBV21-1 and TRBJ2-2; the DNA was not used to check the table's D call, TRBD2. TRBV21-1 is shown as a pseudogene. The length of the CDR3 is 16 residues. The CDR3 sequence: CASSKVIRDYTGELFF. DNA of the CDR3: TGTGCCAGCAGCAAAGTAATAAGGGACTACACCGGGGAGCTGTTTTTT.

This chain connects TRBV5-7 to TRBJ2-1; 7 nucleotides agree with TRBD1. TRBV5-7 is classed as an ORF, of uncertain function. The CDR3 extends over 12 amino acids. The junction had 5 bases not matched to a gene; V was cut back by 4 bases and J by 10 bases. The CDR3 region has the DNA TGTGCCAGCAGCCCTCCGGGACAGGAGCAGTTCTTC. It specifies CASSPPGQEQFF.

The chain uses TRBV6-5 and TRBJ1-2; a possible D gene is TRBD1 (6 bases). This CDR3 comprises 12 residues. Trimming stripped 0 bases from V and 7 bases from J, with 6 bases between. CDR1 and CDR2 from the germline V gene are MNHEY and SVGAGI. CDR3 amino acids: CASSYSGAGYTF. The CDR3 coding sequence is TGTGCCAGCAGTTACTCGGGGGCTGGCTACACCTTC.

The V call is TRBV5-4, the J call TRBJ1-3; possibly TRBD1 for D (5 bases). The length of the CDR3 is 17 residues. V lost 2 bases and J lost 0, with 15 bases in between. Germline assignment: CDR1 SGHNT and CDR2 YYREEE (reference sequence). CDR3 sequence reads: CASSFFQGRGSGNTIYF. The CDR3 DNA follows: TGTGCCAGCAGCTTTTTCCAGGGAAGGGGCTCTGGAAACACCATATATTTT.

The chain employs TRBV13 and TRBJ2-7; tentatively, D is TRBD1 (5 bases). The CDR3 is 14 residues long. Germline-derived CDR1 and CDR2 are PRHDT and FYEKMQ (reference sequence). V was shortened by 0 bases and J by 3 bases, with 9 bases between the two germline ends. The CDR3 is CASSLGLGDYEQYF. CDR3 bases: TGTGCCAGCAGCTTAGGCCTAGGGGACTACGAGCAGTACTTC.

The V gene is TRBV2, the J gene TRBJ2-2, with 11 bases identical to TRBD2. V shed 5 bases and J 5 bases; nucleotides not matched to a gene: 10. This CDR3 region has 17 residues. CDR1 and CDR2 (germline): SNHLY, FYNNEI. Here the CDR3 reads CASSLAGLAGGTGELFF. As DNA, the CDR3 is TGTGCCAGCAGTTTGGCCGGGCTAGCGGGAGGTACCGGGGAGCTGTTTTTT.

This clone has a single count. The rearrangement links TRBV11-2 to TRBJ1-1; D is unclear. V was pared by 5 bases and J by 0 bases, with 10 bases between. CDR3 length: 14 amino acids. Germline V gene lookup returns CDR1 SGHAT and CDR2 FQNNGV. CDR3 nucleotides: TGTGCCAGCAGCATTCAAAGCATGAACACTGAAGCTTTCTTT. Translation: CASSIQSMNTEAFF.

J is TRBJ1-1 and V is TRBV9; D is unresolved. V was shortened by 1 base and J by 3 bases, with 7 bases between the two germline ends. This CDR3 is 13 amino acids long. The germline gives CDR1 SGDLS, CDR2 YYNGEE. The CDR3 protein is CASSVSSDTEAFF. CDR3 coding DNA: TGTGCCAGCAGCGTAAGTTCGGACACTGAAGCTTTCTTT.

The chain is built from TRBV29-1 and TRBJ2-2, with TRBD1 matching over 7 bases. The germline V gene has CDR1 SQVTM and CDR2 ANQGSEA. The CDR3 extends over 12 amino acids. V lost 6 bases to trimming and J lost 3 bases; unmatched junction nucleotides: 1. CDR3 sequence: CSVGTDTGELFF. In DNA, the CDR3 is TGCAGCGTAGGGACAGACACCGGGGAGCTGTTTTTT.

The rearrangement links TRBV28 to TRBJ1-6; TRBD1 matches at 7 bases. V was pared by 6 bases and J by 3 bases, with 5 bases of the junction left unmatched. Germline CDR1 reads MDHEN; CDR2 reads SYDVKM. This CDR3 contains 15 residues. This CDR3 reads CASSPTGRYNSPLHF. CDR3 nucleotides: TGTGCCAGCAGCCCGACAGGGCGCTATAATTCACCCCTCCACTTT.

The chain recombines TRBV6-1 with TRBJ2-1, with 12 bases lining up with TRBD2. V shed 2 bases and J 8 bases; nucleotides not matched to a gene: 4. CDR1 and CDR2 (germline): MNHNS, SASEGT. This CDR3 region has 15 residues. The CDR3 reads CASSELAGGMDEQFF. The CDR3 coding sequence is TGTGCCAGCAGTGAACTAGCGGGGGGGATGGATGAGCAGTTCTTC.

The J gene is TRBJ1-6, the V gene TRBV2; no reliable D call. Trimming took 4 bases from V and 8 from J, leaving 12 bases between them. The CDR3 contains 14 residues. CDR1 is SNHLY, CDR2 FYNNEI, per germline. DNA for the CDR3: TGTGCCAGCAGTGTAGTACAGCAGTATTCACCCCTCCACTTT. Protein: CASSVVQQYSPLHF.

The chain has TRBV10-3 and TRBJ2-1, with a possible D match to TRBD2 (6 bases). CDR3 length equals 15 residues. Trimming took off 11 bases at V and 1 base at J, with 18 bases between the two ends. CDR1 is ENHRY, CDR2 SYGVKD, per germline. The CDR3 DNA sequence: TGTGCCGTAGGAGGGTGGCTGGCATCCTACAATGAGCAGTTCTTC. As protein: CAVGGWLASYNEQFF.

The rearrangement uses TRBV28 and TRBJ2-7, with TRBD2 matching over 9 bases. Germline V CDR1 and CDR2: MDHEN, SYDVKM. The CDR3 is 16 amino acids. V gave up 1 base and J gave up 3 bases; unmatched junction bases: 7. The CDR3 spells CASSLFGGRALYEQYF. CDR3 DNA: TGTGCCAGCAGTTTATTCGGCGGGAGGGCCCTCTACGAGCAGTACTTC. Full variable domain (remainder filled in from reference TRBV28 and TRBJ2-7): DVKVTQSSRYLVKRTGEKVFLECVQDMDHENMFWYRQDPGLGLRLIYFSYDVKMKEKGDIPEGYSVSREKKERFSLILESASTNQTSMYLCASSLFGGRALYEQYFGPGTRLTVT.

The V gene is TRBV11-2, the J gene TRBJ2-1, with 11 bases aligning to TRBD2. The V segment lost 4 bases and the J segment 0 bases; nucleotides outside the gene matches: 8. The CDR3 is 18 amino acids. Germline V gene lookup returns CDR1 SGHAT and CDR2 FQNNGV. The CDR3 DNA is TGTGCCAGCAGCTCCACTAGCGGGGGCCCCAGCTCCTACAATGAGCAGTTCTTC. Protein sequence: CASSSTSGGPSSYNEQFF.

This chain joins TRBV7-9 and TRBJ2-5; the match to TRBD2 covers 12 bases. Germline CDR1 SEHNR, CDR2 FQNEAQ (reference sequence). The trim removed 2 bases at V and 0 bases at J, leaving 1 base unmatched. The CDR3 totals 16 residues. CDR3 residues: CASSLRTSGNQETQYF. CDR3 coding DNA: TGTGCCAGCAGCTTAAGGACTAGCGGGAACCAAGAGACCCAGTACTTC.

The genes are TRBV7-2 and TRBJ2-5; TRBD1 matches at 7 bases. The CDR3 spans 15 residues. V gave up 6 bases and J gave up 2 bases; unmatched junction bases: 9. CDR1 is SGHTA, CDR2 FQGNSA, per germline. CDR3 nucleotides: TGTGCCAGCAGGCTTCAACAGGGGAAGCAAGAGACCCAGTACTTC. Protein sequence: CASRLQQGKQETQYF.

The gene calls are TRBV6-5 and TRBJ2-5, with D unclear. V lost 2 bases to trimming and J lost 7 bases, with 14 bases between them. The germline V gene has CDR1 MNHEY and CDR2 SVGAGI. The CDR3 length is 14 residues. The CDR3 DNA follows: TGTGCCAGCAGTTACAATAGAGAACGAGGGACCCAGTACTTC. Protein: CASSYNRERGTQYF.

The chain joins TRBV30 to TRBJ1-1; no definite D call. The V gene lost 0 bases and the J gene lost 5 bases, with 10 bases spanning the gap. The CDR3 length is 13 residues. Germline CDR1 and CDR2: GTSNPN and SVGIG (reference sequence). The CDR3 nucleotides read TGTGCCTGGAGTGTCCTAGAAAAAACTGAAGCTTTCTTT. Translation: CAWSVLEKTEAFF. Based on the CDR3 plus reference TRBV30 and TRBJ1-1, the full variable domain is SQTIHQWPATLVQPVGSPLSLECTVEGTSNPNLYWYRQAAGRGLQLLFYSVGIGQISSEVPQNLSASRPQDRQFILSSKKLLLSDSGFYLCAWSVLEKTEAFFGQGTRLTVV.

The chain joins TRBV2 to TRBJ2-1; 8 bases match TRBD1. Germline assignment: CDR1 SNHLY and CDR2 FYNNEI. The ends lost 6 bases at V and 4 bases at J; junction bases unmatched: 8. The CDR3 totals 15 residues. The CDR3 bases are TGTGCCAGCAGCGGACAGGGTGGAATTTACAATGAGCAGTTCTTC. It translates to CASSGQGGIYNEQFF.